The clone carrying this T cell receptor beta chain was counted many times. In making TCR cDNA, 5'RACE template switching added a universal primer site and UMIs to it. MiXCR was run by TCRdb on the 5' RACE reads, yielding one entry per CDR3 protein. The sample includes about 220,000 distinct CDR3 sequences, 3% to 3.5% seen only once; the top ten take around 3%. The CDR3 runs 13 residues. Germline V gives CDR1 SGHKS, CDR2 YYEKEE (reference sequence). V was clipped by 0 bases and J by 9 bases, with 10 bases between them. The data originate from a study of T cells after yellow fever vaccination. Study summary: Researchers used SMART-Seq v4 Ultra Low Input to prepare fractions that had low cell numbers.

This receptor was obtained from a man between 18 and 35 years old who received the YFV17D yellow fever vaccine. This chain uses TRBV5-5 with TRBJ2-1; tentatively, D is TRBD1 (5 bases). Sequencing was performed on CD4+ T cells sorted from PBMCs, taken 10 days after the yellow fever booster vaccination. CDR3 protein: CASSLGQSREQFF. CDR3 coding DNA: TGTGCCAGCAGCTTGGGACAGTCGCGTGAGCAGTTCTTC. Full variable domain (outside the CDR3, taken from reference TRBV5-5 and TRBJ2-1): DAGVTQSPTHLIKTRGQQVTLRCSPISGHKSVSWYQQVLGQGPQFIFQYYEKEERGRGNFPDRFSARQFPNYSSELNVNALLLGDSALYLCASSLGQSREQFFGPGTRLTVL.